This TCR beta chain derives from a study of shared clonotypes between healthy human individuals. General study results and limits: Shared across a few donors were roughly 5% of the naive CD4 clonotypes.

Per the study methods: ImmunoSEQ only sent back junction sequences with no quality scores, so filtering was done differently. Sequenced by immunoSEQ multiplex PCR; TCRdb stores in-frame clones only, minus some. V and J calls and clone size are as listed in that table; D and trimming were resolved from the DNA. Here the sample spans roughly 2.1 million clones, about 93% being singletons. CD45RO-negative, CCR7-selected cells formed the naive CD8 fraction, which excluded terminally differentiated effector memory CD45RA+ cells. V lost 4 bases to trimming and J lost 2 bases, with 11 bases between them. Germline loops: CDR1 MGHRA, CDR2 YSYEKL. The CDR3 is 15 residues long. To note about this clone: Its antigen is as yet unknown.

The chain is built from TRBV4-1 and TRBJ1-4; no firm D call. The sequence came from a man younger than 35 in good health. Some clones in this sample may be carry-over from other donors' samples. Material for sequencing was naive CD8+ T cells from PBMCs. The CDR3 loop is CASSPDGPTNEKLFF. The DNA for the CDR3 is TGCGCCAGCAGCCCGGACGGGCCCACTAATGAAAAACTGTTTTTT.